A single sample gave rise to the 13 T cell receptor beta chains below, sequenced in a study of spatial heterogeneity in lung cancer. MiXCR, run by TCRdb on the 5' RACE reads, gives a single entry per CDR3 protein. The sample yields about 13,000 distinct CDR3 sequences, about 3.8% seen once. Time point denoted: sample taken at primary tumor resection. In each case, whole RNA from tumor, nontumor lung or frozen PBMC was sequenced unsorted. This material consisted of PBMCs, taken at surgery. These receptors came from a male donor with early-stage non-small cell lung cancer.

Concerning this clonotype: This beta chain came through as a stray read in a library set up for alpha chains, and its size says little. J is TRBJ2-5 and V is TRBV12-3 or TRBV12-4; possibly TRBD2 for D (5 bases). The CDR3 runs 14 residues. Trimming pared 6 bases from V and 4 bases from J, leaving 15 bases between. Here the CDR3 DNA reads TGTGCCAGCAGCCCACCGGGGATGGGAGAGACCCAGTACTTC. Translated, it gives CASSPPGMGETQYF.

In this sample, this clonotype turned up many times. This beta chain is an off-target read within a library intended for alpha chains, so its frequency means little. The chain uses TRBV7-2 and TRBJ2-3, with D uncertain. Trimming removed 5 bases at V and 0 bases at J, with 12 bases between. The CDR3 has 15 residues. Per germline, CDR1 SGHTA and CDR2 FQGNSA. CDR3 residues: CASSLRWASTDTQYF. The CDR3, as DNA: TGTGCCAGCAGCCTCCGGTGGGCCAGCACAGATACGCAGTATTTT.

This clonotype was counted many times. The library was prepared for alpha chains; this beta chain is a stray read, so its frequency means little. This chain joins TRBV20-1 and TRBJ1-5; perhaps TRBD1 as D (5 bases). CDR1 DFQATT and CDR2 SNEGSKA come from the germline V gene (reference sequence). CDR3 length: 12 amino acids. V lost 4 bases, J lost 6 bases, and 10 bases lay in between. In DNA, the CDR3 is TGCAGTGCTATAGGGACTTCTCAGCCCCAGCATTTT. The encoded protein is CSAIGTSQPQHF.

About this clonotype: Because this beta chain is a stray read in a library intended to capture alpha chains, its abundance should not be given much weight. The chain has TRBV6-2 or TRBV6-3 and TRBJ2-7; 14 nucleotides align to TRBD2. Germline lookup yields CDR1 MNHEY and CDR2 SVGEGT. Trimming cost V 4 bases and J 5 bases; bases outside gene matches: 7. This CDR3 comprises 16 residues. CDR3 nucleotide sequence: TGTGCCAGCAGTTCCAGACTAGCGGGAGGGCCGGACGAGCAGTACTTC. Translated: CASSSRLAGGPDEQYF.

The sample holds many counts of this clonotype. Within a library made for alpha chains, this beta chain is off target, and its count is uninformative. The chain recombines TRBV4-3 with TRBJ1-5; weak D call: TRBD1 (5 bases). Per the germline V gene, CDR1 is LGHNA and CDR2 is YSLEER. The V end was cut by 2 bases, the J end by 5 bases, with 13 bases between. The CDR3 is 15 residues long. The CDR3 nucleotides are TGCGCCAGCAGCCAAATTCCCGGGACCTATCAGCCCCAGCATTTT. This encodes CASSQIPGTYQPQHF.

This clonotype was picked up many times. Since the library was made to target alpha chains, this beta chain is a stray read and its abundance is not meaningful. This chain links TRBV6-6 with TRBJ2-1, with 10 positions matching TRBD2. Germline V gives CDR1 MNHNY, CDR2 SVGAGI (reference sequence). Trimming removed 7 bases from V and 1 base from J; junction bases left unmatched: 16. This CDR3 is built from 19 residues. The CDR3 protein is CASKRGGQFSGASYNEQFF. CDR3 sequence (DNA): TGTGCCAGCAAGCGGGGGGGACAGTTCTCAGGGGCGTCCTACAATGAGCAGTTCTTC.

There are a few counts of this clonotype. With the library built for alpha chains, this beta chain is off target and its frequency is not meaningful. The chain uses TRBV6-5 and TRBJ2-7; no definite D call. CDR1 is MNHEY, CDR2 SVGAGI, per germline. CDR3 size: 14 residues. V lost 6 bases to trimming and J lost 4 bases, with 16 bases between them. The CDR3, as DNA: TGTGCCAGCAGGGCCCCCGGGTCCCCTTACGAGCAGTACTTC. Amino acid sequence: CASRAPGSPYEQYF.

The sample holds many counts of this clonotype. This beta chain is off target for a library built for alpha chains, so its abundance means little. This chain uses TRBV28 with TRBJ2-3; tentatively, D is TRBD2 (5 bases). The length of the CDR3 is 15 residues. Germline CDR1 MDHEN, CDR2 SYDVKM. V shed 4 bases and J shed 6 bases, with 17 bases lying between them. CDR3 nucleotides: TGTGCCAGCAGTTCCCCCGTTGGAGGATGGGATACGCAGTATTTT. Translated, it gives CASSSPVGGWDTQYF. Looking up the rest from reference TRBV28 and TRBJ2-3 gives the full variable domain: DVKVTQSSRYLVKRTGEKVFLECVQDMDHENMFWYRQDPGLGLRLIYFSYDVKMKEKGDIPEGYSVSREKKERFSLILESASTNQTSMYLCASSSPVGGWDTQYFGPGTRLTVL.

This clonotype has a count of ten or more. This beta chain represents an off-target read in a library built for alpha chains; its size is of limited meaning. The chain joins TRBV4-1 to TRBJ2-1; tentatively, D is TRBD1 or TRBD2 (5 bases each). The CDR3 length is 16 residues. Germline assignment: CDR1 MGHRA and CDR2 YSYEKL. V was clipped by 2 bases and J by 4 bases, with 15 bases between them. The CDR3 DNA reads TGCGCCAGCAGCCAACCCGGGGCTAGCTTGTACAATGAGCAGTTCTTC. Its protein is CASSQPGASLYNEQFF.

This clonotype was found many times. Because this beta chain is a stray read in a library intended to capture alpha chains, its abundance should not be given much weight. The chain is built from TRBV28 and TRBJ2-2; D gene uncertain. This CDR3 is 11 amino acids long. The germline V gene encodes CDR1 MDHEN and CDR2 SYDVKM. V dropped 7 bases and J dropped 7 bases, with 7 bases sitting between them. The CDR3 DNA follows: TGTGCCAGCAAGGTGGACGGGGAGCTGTTTTTT. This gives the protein CASKVDGELFF.

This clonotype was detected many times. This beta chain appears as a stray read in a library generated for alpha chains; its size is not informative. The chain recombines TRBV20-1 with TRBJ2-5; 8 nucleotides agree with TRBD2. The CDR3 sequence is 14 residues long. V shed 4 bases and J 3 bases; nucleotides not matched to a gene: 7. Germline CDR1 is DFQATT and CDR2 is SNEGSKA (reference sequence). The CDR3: CSANKAGEEETQYF. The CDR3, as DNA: TGCAGTGCTAACAAAGCGGGAGAGGAAGAGACCCAGTACTTC.

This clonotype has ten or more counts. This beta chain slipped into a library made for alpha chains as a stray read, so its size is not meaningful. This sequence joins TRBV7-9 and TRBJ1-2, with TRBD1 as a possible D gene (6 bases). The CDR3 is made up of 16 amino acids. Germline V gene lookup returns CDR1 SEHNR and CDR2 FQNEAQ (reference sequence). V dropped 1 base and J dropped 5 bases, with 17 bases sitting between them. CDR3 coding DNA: TGTGCCAGCAGCTTAGGAGTAGGGGACATCAAGTATGGCTACACCTTC. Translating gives CASSLGVGDIKYGYTF.

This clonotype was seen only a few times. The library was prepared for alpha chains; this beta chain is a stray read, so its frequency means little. The CDR3 DNA is TGTGCCAGCCGGGGGGGACTTAATGAAAAACTGTTTTTT. It is translated as CASRGGLNEKLFF. V and J are TRBV2 and TRBJ1-4; TRBD1 might be the D (5 bases). Trimming left V 8 bases short and J 4 bases short, with 11 bases between. The CDR3 totals 13 residues. Germline values: CDR1 SNHLY, CDR2 FYNNEI.